Listed below are T cell receptor beta chains from one sample, sequenced in a study of blood T cell repertoires in COVID-19. Clones were read by immunoSEQ multiplex PCR, and TCRdb kept only the in-frame ones, dropping some. This sample yields about 270,000 clones, of which around 83% are seen a single time; 5.7% belongs to the top ten. The specimen was peripheral blood. These receptors were taken from a man older than 75 with acute or convalescent COVID-19. Both conserved end residues are part of each CDR3. The order of the fields is D gene, clone size, V gene, CDR3 length, J gene, CDR3 protein, CDR3 DNA. D genes are given only for firm matches. For some rows the clone size is stated as once, few or many, or as a class when expanded; others skip it.

D: TRBD2
size: -
V: TRBV3-1/TRBV3-2
length: 18
J: TRBJ2-3
CDR3: CASSPKLSGTSGRDTQYF
DNA: TGTGCCAGCAGCCCGAAACTCTCCGGGACTAGCGGAAGAGATACGCAGTATTTT

D: -
size: -
V: TRBV6-4
length: 14
J: TRBJ2-2
CDR3: CASSSKGTTGELFF
DNA: TGTGCCAGCAGTTCAAAAGGGACAACCGGGGAGCTGTTTTTT

D: TRBD1
size: -
V: TRBV7-8
length: 18
J: TRBJ2-7
CDR3: CASSFRASPGTDYYEQYF
DNA: TGTGCCAGCAGCTTTCGGGCGTCTCCAGGGACAGACTACTACGAGCAGTACTTC

D: TRBD2
size: -
V: TRBV30
length: 15
J: TRBJ2-3
CDR3: CAWRLTSGRGDTQYF
DNA: TGTGCCTGGAGACTCACTAGCGGGAGAGGGGATACGCAGTATTTT

D: -
size: -
V: TRBV5-4
length: 16
J: TRBJ1-4
CDR3: CASSLEVSRGSEKLFF
DNA: TGTGCCAGCAGCTTGGAGGTCTCGCGCGGGAGTGAAAAACTGTTTTTT

D: -
size: -
V: TRBV18
length: 13
J: TRBJ2-5
CDR3: CASCWARDGTQYF
DNA: TGTGCCAGCTGCTGGGCCAGAGACGGGACCCAGTACTTC

D: TRBD1
size: -
V: TRBV5-1
length: 14
J: TRBJ1-4
CDR3: CASSRTGGSEKLFF
DNA: TGCGCCAGCAGCCGGACAGGGGGAAGTGAAAAACTGTTTTTT

D: TRBD2
size: -
V: TRBV29-1
length: 13
J: TRBJ2-7
CDR3: CSVEGSGRSEQYF
DNA: TGCAGCGTTGAGGGGAGCGGGAGATCCGAGCAGTACTTC

D: -
size: once
V: TRBV3-1/TRBV3-2
length: 11
J: TRBJ1-4
CDR3: CASSQGRGLFF
DNA: TGTGCCAGCAGCCAAGGCAGGGGACTGTTTTTT

D: -
size: -
V: TRBV6-1
length: 15
J: TRBJ1-2
CDR3: CASSDPTGSDYGYTF
DNA: TGTGCCAGCAGTGACCCCACAGGTTCGGACTATGGCTACACCTTC

D: TRBD1
size: -
V: TRBV3-1/TRBV3-2
length: 15
J: TRBJ1-6
CDR3: CASSPQGTGNSPLHF
DNA: TGTGCCAGCAGCCCTCAAGGGACAGGGAATTCACCCCTCCACTTT

D: TRBD1
size: -
V: TRBV5-1
length: 14
J: TRBJ2-3
CDR3: CASSLGQVTDTQYF
DNA: TGCGCCAGCAGCCTAGGACAGGTCACAGATACGCAGTATTTT

D: TRBD2
size: -
V: TRBV19
length: 23
J: TRBJ2-2
CDR3: CASSMWGDARRASGRTLTGELFF
DNA: TGTGCCAGTAGTATGTGGGGGGACGCCCGGCGAGCTAGCGGGAGAACCCTCACCGGGGAGCTGTTTTTT

D: TRBD2
size: -
V: TRBV27
length: 15
J: TRBJ2-1
CDR3: CASRVGLAGYNEQFF
DNA: TGTGCCAGCAGAGTGGGACTAGCGGGCTACAATGAGCAGTTCTTC

D: -
size: -
V: TRBV6-5
length: 16
J: TRBJ2-2
CDR3: CASSYIGPLNTGELFF
DNA: TGTGCCAGCAGTTATATTGGGCCCCTTAACACCGGGGAGCTGTTTTTT

D: TRBD1
size: -
V: TRBV5-1
length: 15
J: TRBJ2-5
CDR3: CASSFGRGLGETQYF
DNA: TGCGCCAGCAGCTTCGGCAGGGGGCTAGGAGAGACCCAGTACTTC

D: TRBD1
size: -
V: TRBV29-1
length: 14
J: TRBJ1-2
CDR3: CSVGGTGAPYGYTF
DNA: TGCAGCGTTGGGGGGACAGGGGCGCCCTATGGCTACACCTTC

D: -
size: once
V: TRBV3-1/TRBV3-2
length: 14
J: TRBJ1-3
CDR3: CASSQRVRGNTIYF
DNA: TGTGCCAGCAGCCAGAGGGTTAGGGGAAACACCATATATTTT

D: -
size: -
V: TRBV5-1
length: 14
J: TRBJ2-3
CDR3: CASSAGGVADTQYF
DNA: TGCGCCAGCAGCGCAGGAGGTGTTGCAGATACGCAGTATTTT

D: -
size: -
V: TRBV3-1/TRBV3-2
length: 12
J: TRBJ2-3
CDR3: CASSQLSRTQYF
DNA: TGTGCCAGCAGCCAACTTTCGCGGACGCAGTATTTT

D: -
size: -
V: TRBV7-3
length: 14
J: TRBJ2-3
CDR3: CASSPAGYTDTQYF
DNA: TGTGCCAGCAGCCCCGCAGGGTACACAGATACGCAGTATTTT

D: TRBD2
size: -
V: TRBV7-2
length: 17
J: TRBJ2-7
CDR3: CASSWRRSGRASYEQYF
DNA: TGTGCCAGCAGCTGGAGGCGAAGCGGGAGGGCATCCTACGAGCAGTACTTC

D: TRBD2
size: once
V: TRBV7-3
length: 15
J: TRBJ2-1
CDR3: CASSRLAGGEEKQFF
DNA: TGTGCCAGCAGCAGACTAGCGGGAGGGGAGGAGAAGCAGTTCTTC

D: TRBD1
size: -
V: TRBV18
length: 15
J: TRBJ2-7
CDR3: CASSPDREATYEQYF
DNA: TGTGCCAGCTCACCGGACAGGGAAGCGACCTACGAGCAGTACTTC

D: -
size: few
V: TRBV5-1
length: 17
J: TRBJ1-6
CDR3: CASSLAVRGGDNSPLHF
DNA: TGCGCCAGCAGCTTGGCAGTTCGGGGAGGGGATAATTCACCCCTCCACTTT

D: TRBD1
size: -
V: TRBV5-1
length: 15
J: TRBJ1-4
CDR3: CASSETGSANEKLFF
DNA: TGCGCCAGCAGTGAGACAGGGTCGGCTAATGAAAAACTGTTTTTT

D: -
size: -
V: TRBV14
length: 13
J: TRBJ1-2
CDR3: CASSQVRGAGYTF
DNA: TGTGCCAGCAGCCAAGTACGGGGAGCGGGCTACACCTTC

D: -
size: -
V: TRBV28
length: 19
J: TRBJ2-6
CDR3: CASSLYRLAGRAGANVLTF
DNA: TGTGCCAGCAGTTTATATCGCCTCGCGGGACGTGCTGGGGCCAACGTCCTGACTTTC

D: TRBD2
size: -
V: TRBV2
length: 18
J: TRBJ2-3
CDR3: CASSEGRQVGGITDTQYF
DNA: TGTGCCAGCAGTGAAGGGAGGCAGGTGGGGGGGATCACGGATACGCAGTATTTT

D: TRBD2
size: -
V: TRBV28
length: 17
J: TRBJ2-3
CDR3: CASRSGTSAPRMDTQYF
DNA: TGTGCCAGCAGGTCCGGGACTAGCGCTCCTAGGATGGATACGCAGTATTTT

D: -
size: -
V: TRBV6-1
length: 13
J: TRBJ1-5
CDR3: CASSEAGSQPQHF
DNA: TGTGCCAGCAGTGAGGCGGGATCCCAGCCCCAGCATTTT

D: -
size: -
V: TRBV18
length: 15
J: TRBJ1-1
CDR3: CASSRRAEVNTEAFF
DNA: TGTGCCAGCTCTAGGAGAGCAGAGGTGAACACTGAAGCTTTCTTT

D: -
size: -
V: TRBV2
length: 15
J: TRBJ1-2
CDR3: CASTPGTTPGYGYTF
DNA: TGTGCCAGCACCCCTGGGACAACGCCGGGCTATGGCTACACCTTC

D: TRBD1
size: -
V: TRBV5-1
length: 16
J: TRBJ2-2
CDR3: CASSPRTGQDTGELFF
DNA: TGCGCCAGCAGCCCGAGGACAGGTCAAGACACCGGGGAGCTGTTTTTT

D: -
size: -
V: TRBV24-1
length: 13
J: TRBJ2-3
CDR3: CATSAQGPDTQYF
DNA: TGTGCCACCAGTGCACAGGGTCCAGATACGCAGTATTTT

D: TRBD1
size: few
V: TRBV24-1
length: 15
J: TRBJ2-1
CDR3: CATGGMDRAANEQFF
DNA: TGTGCCACCGGAGGGATGGACAGGGCAGCAAATGAGCAGTTCTTC

D: -
size: -
V: TRBV6-5
length: 13
J: TRBJ2-1
CDR3: CASKASSYNEQFF
DNA: TGTGCCAGCAAAGCTAGCTCCTACAATGAGCAGTTCTTC

D: -
size: -
V: TRBV3-1/TRBV3-2
length: 13
J: TRBJ1-2
CDR3: CASSLGVYYGYTF
DNA: TGTGCCAGCAGCCTCGGGGTCTACTATGGCTACACCTTC

D: TRBD1
size: -
V: TRBV9
length: 16
J: TRBJ2-3
CDR3: CASSRTPTGGQDTQYF
DNA: TGTGCCAGCAGCCGTACCCCGACAGGGGGCCAAGATACGCAGTATTTT

D: -
size: -
V: TRBV28
length: 15
J: TRBJ2-7
CDR3: CASSLPIQGPREQYF
DNA: TGTGCCAGCAGTTTACCCATACAGGGCCCCCGGGAGCAGTACTTC

D: -
size: once
V: TRBV15
length: 17
J: TRBJ2-1
CDR3: CATSSPSQSPLSNEQFF
DNA: TGTGCCACCAGCAGTCCATCCCAATCCCCCCTGAGCAATGAGCAGTTCTTC

D: TRBD1
size: -
V: TRBV7-8
length: 13
J: TRBJ1-2
CDR3: CASSDRGSYGYTF
DNA: TGTGCCAGCAGCGACAGGGGTAGCTATGGCTACACCTTC

D: TRBD1
size: -
V: TRBV10-3
length: 17
J: TRBJ2-4
CDR3: CAISPGQDHLAKNIQYF
DNA: TGTGCCATCAGCCCGGGACAGGACCATCTAGCCAAAAACATTCAGTACTTC

D: -
size: -
V: TRBV20-1
length: 11
J: TRBJ1-1
CDR3: CSARTGSEAFF
DNA: TGCAGTGCTAGGACAGGAAGTGAAGCTTTCTTT

D: -
size: -
V: TRBV19
length: 14
J: TRBJ2-3
CDR3: CASSETGRTDTQYF
DNA: TGTGCCAGTAGCGAGACAGGCCGCACAGATACGCAGTATTTT

D: TRBD1
size: -
V: TRBV10-3
length: 19
J: TRBJ2-5
CDR3: CAISEGTGGAFFRLETQYF
DNA: TGTGCCATCAGTGAGGGGACAGGGGGCGCGTTTTTTCGGTTGGAGACCCAGTACTTC

D: -
size: -
V: TRBV18
length: 13
J: TRBJ2-7
CDR3: CASSRSVSYEQYF
DNA: TGTGCCAGCTCACGGAGCGTCTCCTACGAGCAGTACTTC

D: -
size: -
V: TRBV5-1
length: 15
J: TRBJ2-5
CDR3: CASSWGPGGQETQYF
DNA: TGCGCCAGCAGCTGGGGGCCCGGCGGCCAAGAGACCCAGTACTTC

D: -
size: -
V: TRBV3-1/TRBV3-2
length: 17
J: TRBJ2-3
CDR3: CASSQLGGSRPTDTQYF
DNA: TGTGCCAGCAGCCAGCTGGGGGGTAGCAGACCCACAGATACGCAGTATTTT

D: TRBD1
size: -
V: TRBV30
length: 13
J: TRBJ1-5
CDR3: CAWSTGQVQPQHF
DNA: TGTGCCTGGAGTACGGGACAGGTACAGCCCCAGCATTTT

D: TRBD1
size: -
V: TRBV18
length: 16
J: TRBJ1-1
CDR3: CASSPTRTGKNTEAFF
DNA: TGTGCCAGCTCACCGACACGGACAGGGAAGAACACTGAAGCTTTCTTT

D: TRBD2
size: -
V: TRBV7-2
length: 11
J: TRBJ2-1
CDR3: CASSAGGEQFF
DNA: TGTGCCAGCAGCGCCGGGGGGGAGCAGTTCTTC

D: -
size: -
V: TRBV29-1
length: 16
J: TRBJ2-3
CDR3: CSVVGGGGRATDTQYF
DNA: TGCAGCGTTGTGGGAGGAGGGGGGAGGGCTACAGATACGCAGTATTTT

D: -
size: -
V: TRBV6-1
length: 16
J: TRBJ2-5
CDR3: CASSAQGPRIQETQYF
DNA: TGTGCCAGCAGTGCACAGGGACCCAGGATTCAAGAGACCCAGTACTTC